The present entry profiles one TCR beta chain with its context. Only a few counts were recorded for this clone. Its antigen is unknown. Per-nucleotide qualities are absent, and no much larger clonotype sits a single base away. This sample was included in a study of shared clonotypes between healthy human individuals (dated by TCRdb to about 2020). With regard to the full study: The cohort included three men and two women between 18 and 49 years of age. Each donor's leukapheresis produced roughly between about 0.9 and 9.5 billion PBMCs. For each donor, CD4 naive and CD4 memory were each given three plates, CD8 naive was given two plates, and CD8 memory was given one plate. Blood TCR repertoires of about five healthy adults were deeply sequenced to estimate repertoire size and the extent of clonotype sharing between individuals. Different laboratories and diverse techniques were used to prepare libraries and sequence TCR repertoires, to increase sequencing depth and limit assay-specific biases.

Healthy HIV-negative adults with no recently reported acute infections or vaccinations were included as donors. Every donor was a Caucasian adult residing in Nashville, Tennessee, USA. CD8 memory samples consisted of magnetically selected CD45RO+ cells combined with CCR7-negative CD45RA+ effector memory (TemRA) cells. Blood was collected by leukapheresis, and PBMCs were isolated by Ficoll-Histopaque density gradient centrifugation and then cryopreserved in liquid nitrogen vapor phase. Analytical flow cytometry was used to check the purity and quantity of each magnetically sorted T cell population. Genomic DNA was isolated from every sorted fraction and measured by UV absorbance on a Nanodrop 2000c. Using the deep immunoSEQ assay, multiplex PCR amplified TCR CDR3 regions from genomic DNA. Extracted genomic DNA from each cell subset was spread evenly across all wells of several immunoSEQ 96-well plates, with each plate serving as a replicate. Each replicate PCR for sorted subsets received 150 to 250 ng genomic DNA, equal to roughly 29,000 T cell genomes. The purified libraries were quantified using a Qubit 3.0 fluorometer, sized with a Bioanalyzer 2100, and then quantified again using the KAPA Library Quantification kit. Each immunoSEQ 96-well plate was sequenced on its own single-read 150-cycle Illumina NextSeq 550 flow cell. In the original analysis: Because only junctional sequences without quality scores were contained in the immunoSEQ output, filtering matching that applied to full-length reads could not be performed. Sequences were annotated with PyIR, a Python wrapper for IgBLAST v1.9, using IMGT germline references to assign V/J genes and CDR3. Any read was removed if the V/J assignment was weak (E-value above 1e-6), the CDR3 was missing, or the read contained stop codons, out-of-frame junctions, or ambiguous translated residues. V3J clonotypes were defined as sequences sharing an identical inferred V gene, J gene, and CDR3 amino acid sequence. Percentage overlap between repertoires was computed as shared unique clonotypes divided by the size of the smaller repertoire. Repertoire richness was assessed with RTK rarefaction, the Chao1 estimator, and Recon v2.1 estimates of unobserved clonotypes. OLGA was used to compute generation probabilities for all TCRbeta clonotypes that the gDNA method yielded from a handful of donors. TCRdb stores this immuneACCESS table with in-frame sequences only. Part of the clones is absent; in the studies checked, under half of the shortfall reflects unresolved V genes, and no reason is known for the rest. V, J and clone size are taken as reported in that table, and D and trimming were inferred from the DNA itself. Recorded for this sample are approximately 100,000 clones; around 68% of them occurred a single time. Together, the top ten hold roughly 24% of the sample.

General conclusions and limits of the study: Estimated clonotype richness was generally larger for naive than for memory subsets. Sampling was restricted to blood, and TCR repertoires in tissues likely differ from the TCR repertoires found in blood. Higher generation probabilities were observed for clonotypes shared by all four sorted-subset donors than for non-shared clonotypes. Even with the large sequencing depth, rarefaction of the sorted-subset datasets indicated that sequencing was incomplete. Because the study included only a small number of donors, the genetic and exposure-history diversity represented was limited. Pairwise subsampling indicated that sequencing depth was expected to affect the degree of clonotype sharing among donors. When a few donors were compared, the shared fraction of clonotypes was 5% to 6.5% for naive CD4, around 3.6% for naive CD8, 2% to 2.5% for memory CD4, and 0.4% for memory CD8.

The specimen sequenced was memory CD8+ T cells sorted from blood. The sample's cell subset or site label is to be understood as: CD45RO+ cells pooled with CCR7-negative TemRA cells. The receptor was derived from a woman aged 25 to 39 in good health.

The CDR3 has the sequence CASSLRSGTGDGELFF. The base sequence is TGCGCCAGCAGCCTGCGTTCCGGGACTGGGGACGGGGAGCTGTTTTTT. The chain couples TRBV5-1 to TRBJ2-2; TRBD2 is perhaps the D gene, given 6 matching bases. At the junction V is shortened by 4 bases and J by 7 bases, with 20 bases in between. From the germline V gene, CDR1 is SGHRS and CDR2 is YFSETQ. The CDR3 holds 16 amino acids from the cysteine to the phenylalanine. The CDR3 DNA has 48 bases and is translated from base 1.